This T cell receptor beta chain came from a study of identical twins. Carrying unique molecular identifiers, the cDNA also gained a universal primer site through template switching. A single record per CDR3 protein comes from TCRdb applying MiXCR to the 5' RACE reads. Among roughly 1,500,000 distinct CDR3 sequences listed, around a third were seen once. Findings and caveats of the study: Zero-insertion findings could be partly confounded by invariant cells (MAIT and iNKT cells). With beta out-of-frame sequences, excess sharing by twins was weaker. The authors drew conclusions from cross-sectional statistical analysis rather than following the same donors.

Trimming took 2 bases from V and 7 from J, leaving 2 bases between them. CDR1 DFQATT and CDR2 SNEGSKA come from the germline V gene (reference sequence). The CDR3 has 9 amino acids. This clonotype was recorded many times. Its antigen is still unknown. The TCR sequence derives from a newborn girl in good health. Sequenced input: cord blood. This chain connects TRBV20-1 to TRBJ1-2; D unresolved. CDR3 loop: CSARSGYTF. DNA of the CDR3: TGCAGTGCTAGAAGTGGCTACACCTTC.